The clone carrying this TCR beta chain has just one count. Authors' data handling: Scientists estimated how many nucleated cells there were by amplifying reference gene primers. Assay used: immunoSEQ multiplex PCR; TCRdb lists only in-frame clones, some missing. The DNA was the basis for D and trimming; V, J and clone size are from that table. The sample holds some 41,000 clones; 87% are singletons and the top ten take about a tenth. This sample was taken from a study of blood T cell repertoires in COVID-19. Study as a whole: Some COVID-19 samples were acute and others convalescent; all came from the United States, Italy and Spain. PBMCs, B-cell-depleted T cells, or T cells provided the cDNA or gDNA that made up the material.

The ends lost 7 bases at V and 4 bases at J; junction bases unmatched: 8. Germline CDR1 MDHEN, CDR2 SYDVKM. This CDR3 has 14 residues. The source of this sequence is a woman of 80 years or more with active COVID-19. Material: peripheral blood. The chain carries TRBV28 and TRBJ1-2; 8 positions match TRBD1. The CDR3 nucleotides are TGTGCCAGCATTTCCAGGGGGCGCGGCTATGGCTACACCTTC. It codes for CASISRGRGYGYTF.